Below are 13 T cell receptor beta chains sequenced from a single sample in a study of T-cell reconstitution after alpha-beta-depleted transplantation in children. As it was prepared, the TCRbeta library received unique molecular identifiers. Each CDR3 protein is one row after TCRdb ran MiXCR on the PCR reads. The sample lists around 52,000 distinct CDR3 sequences, under 6.5% occurring once. The material was PBMCs, mostly from graft donor cells, obtained 60 days after TCRalphabeta/CD19-depleted stem cell transplant. These receptors all come from a female patient aged 2 to 10 who had a stem cell transplant for aplastic anemia, so the T cells may come from the graft donor.

The rearrangement links TRBV12-3 or TRBV12-4 to TRBJ2-5; the match to TRBD1 covers 7 bases. The CDR3 has 13 residues. V was clipped by 0 bases and J by 7 bases; unmatched bases: 2. CDR3 sequence: CASSLAQGVTQYF. Written as DNA, the CDR3 is TGTGCCAGCAGTTTAGCCCAGGGGGTGACCCAGTACTTC.

This clonotype has ten or more counts. The chain combines TRBV4-1 with TRBJ2-1; D may be TRBD2 (5 bases). The CDR3 extends over 16 amino acids. In germline, CDR1 is MGHRA, CDR2 YSYEKL. Trimming removed 0 bases at V and 4 bases at J, with 13 bases between. Here the CDR3 DNA reads TGCGCCAGCAGCCAAGACGGGGAGCCAGGTTACAATGAGCAGTTCTTC. This codes for CASSQDGEPGYNEQFF.

The table lists this clonotype with many counts. This chain joins TRBV7-9 and TRBJ2-1; D is possibly TRBD2 (5 bases). Germline-derived CDR1 and CDR2 are SEHNR and FQNEAQ (reference sequence). CDR3 length: 14 amino acids. V shed 3 bases and J shed 6 bases, with 12 bases lying between them. The CDR3, as DNA: TGTGCCAGCAGCTTCACTAGTCGGGGCAATGAGCAGTTCTTC. It is translated as CASSFTSRGNEQFF. The entire variable domain, with the rest obtained from reference TRBV7-9 and TRBJ2-1, is as follows: DTGVSQNPRHKITKRGQNVTFRCDPISEHNRLYWYRQTLGQGPEFLTYFQNEAQLEKSRLLSDRFSAERPKGSFSTLEIQRTEQGDSAMYLCASSFTSRGNEQFFGPGTRLTVL.

This clonotype was observed at least ten times. The V call is TRBV14, the J call TRBJ2-1; possible D gene TRBD2, 6 bases. Germline V gene sequence: CDR1 SGHDN, CDR2 FVKESK. With 4 bases removed from V and 11 bases from J, the gap between germline ends came to 15 bases. CDR3 length equals 13 residues. CDR3 amino acids: CASSPHIGRKQFF. The CDR3 region has the DNA TGTGCCAGCAGCCCACACATCGGGAGAAAGCAGTTCTTC.

This clonotype was counted at least ten times. The chain links TRBV2 to TRBJ2-3, with D possibly matching TRBD1 (6 bases). The CDR3 spans 15 residues. Trimming shortened V by 6 bases and J by 0 bases, and 13 bases separated the two germline ends. CDR1 is SNHLY, CDR2 FYNNEI, per germline. CDR3 coding DNA: TGTGCCAGCAGCAACAGACAGGTTAGCACAGATACGCAGTATTTT. This encodes CASSNRQVSTDTQYF.

The table lists this clonotype with many counts. The rearrangement uses TRBV11-1 and TRBJ2-1, with 9 bases aligning to TRBD1. The CDR3 covers 16 residues. Germline lookup yields CDR1 SGHAT and CDR2 FQDESV (reference sequence). V shed 2 bases, J shed 4 bases, and the junction held 6 bases outside the gene matches. The CDR3 loop reads CASSLTTGQGYNEQFF. The DNA for the CDR3 is TGTGCCAGCAGCTTAACAACCGGACAGGGGTACAATGAGCAGTTCTTC.

This clonotype was counted at least ten times. The chain employs TRBV6-4 and TRBJ2-7; 7 bases line up with TRBD2. The CDR3 totals 14 residues. V was clipped by 7 bases and J by 0 bases; unmatched bases: 6. Looked up from germline, CDR1 is MRHNA and CDR2 is SNTAGT. In nucleotides, the CDR3 is TGTGCCAGCAAAACGCGGGAGTCCTCCTACGAGCAGTACTTC. Its protein is CASKTRESSYEQYF.

The chain recombines TRBV5-1 with TRBJ2-1; D not resolved. The CDR3 spans 14 residues. CDR1 and CDR2 from the germline V gene are SGHRS and YFSETQ. V lost 3 bases and J 15 bases, leaving 22 bases between the germline ends. The CDR3 sequence is CASSSGSGPVVGFF. In nucleotides, the CDR3 is TGCGCCAGCAGCTCAGGATCGGGTCCCGTTGTTGGGTTCTTC.

The chain recombines TRBV23-1 with TRBJ2-7, with 8 bases aligning to TRBD2. TRBV23-1 is an ORF; its function is uncertain. The CDR3 runs 20 residues. V was clipped by 6 bases and J by 5 bases; unmatched bases: 27. The CDR3 is CASSPYTLVTGGPPGNEQYF. The CDR3 bases are TGCGCCAGCAGCCCCTACACACTAGTCACGGGAGGGCCCCCTGGCAACGAGCAGTACTTC.

This clonotype came up many times. The rearrangement links TRBV12-3 or TRBV12-4 to TRBJ2-3; D unclear. This CDR3 spans 12 amino acids. With 7 bases removed from V and 3 bases from J, the gap between germline ends came to 8 bases. Written as DNA, the CDR3 is TGTGCCAGCAAGGATGGAACAGATACGCAGTATTTT. Its translation: CASKDGTDTQYF.

This clonotype was counted at least ten times. The V call is TRBV7-8, the J call TRBJ2-5; TRBD1 aligns across 7 bases. The V segment lost 5 bases and the J segment 0 bases; nucleotides outside the gene matches: 6. Germline loops: CDR1 SGHVS, CDR2 FQNEAQ. CDR3 length: 15 residues. The CDR3 bases are TGTGCCAGCAGCCATTTCAGGGGGTACCAAGAGACCCAGTACTTC. Translation: CASSHFRGYQETQYF.

This clonotype was recorded many times. V gene TRBV20-1 combines with J gene TRBJ2-1, with 8 nucleotides matching TRBD2. With V trimmed by 7 bases and J by 1 base, 9 bases remained unmatched. This CDR3 region has 15 residues. Germline CDR1 DFQATT, CDR2 SNEGSKA (reference sequence). Written as DNA, the CDR3 is TGCAGTGTTCCAATAGCGGGATGGTCCTACAATGAGCAGTTCTTC. Translated: CSVPIAGWSYNEQFF.

This clonotype was recorded many times. The chain uses TRBV28 and TRBJ2-3; D might be TRBD2 (6 bases). Per germline, CDR1 MDHEN and CDR2 SYDVKM. The length of the CDR3 is 15 residues. Trimming shortened V by 5 bases and J by 3 bases, and 15 bases separated the two germline ends. In DNA, the CDR3 is TGTGCCAGCAGTCCCCACTTGGCGGGGACAGATACGCAGTATTTT. Amino acid sequence: CASSPHLAGTDTQYF.